One sample yielded the 32 T cell receptor beta chains listed below, sequenced in a study of beta chain features in type 1 diabetes. Study findings and constraints: The study found moderately but significantly shorter TCRB CDR3s in all four CD4+ subsets of Type 1 diabetes patients.

Sequencing targeted expressed TCRB transcripts, as all isolated RNA had been reverse transcribed. TCRdb's table, derived via immunoSEQ multiplex PCR, lists solely in-frame clones and lacks some. The sample lists fewer than 400,000 clones, around 8.5% occurring once. Their recognized antigens are unknown. Sample: central memory CD4+ T cells from blood. The receptors derive from a man under 40 with type 1 diabetes.

A few counts support this clone. The rearrangement uses TRBV2 and TRBJ1-6; D is possibly TRBD1 (5 bases). V gave up 7 bases and J gave up 8 bases, with 15 bases separating them. The CDR3 consists of 14 residues. CDR1 and CDR2 (germline): SNHLY, FYNNEI. The CDR3 region has the DNA TGTGCCAGCATAGGGACCGGAGGATATTCACCCCTCCACTTT. As protein: CASIGTGGYSPLHF.

The sample holds many counts of this clone. The sample holds other DNA sequences that translate to the same CDR3. The V and J genes are TRBV23-1 and TRBJ1-1; no reliable D call. Being an ORF, TRBV23-1 has a function that is uncertain. Trimming removed 4 bases at V and 7 bases at J, with 4 bases between. This CDR3 is 10 amino acids long. The CDR3 reads CASSPSEAFF. CDR3 nucleotides: TGCGCCAGCAGTCCCAGTGAAGCTTTCTTT.

The gene calls are TRBV5-1 and TRBJ2-1, with D unclear. V lost 5 bases and J 1 base, leaving 10 bases between the germline ends. Germline assignment: CDR1 SGHRS and CDR2 YFSETQ. CDR3 size: 14 residues. The CDR3 loop is CASSEGDSYNEQFF. The CDR3 bases are TGCGCCAGCAGTGAAGGTGATTCCTACAATGAGCAGTTCTTC.

This clone has a handful of counts. V is TRBV6-5 and J is TRBJ1-1; D not certain. Looked up from germline, CDR1 is MNHEY and CDR2 is SVGAGI. The CDR3 is made up of 16 amino acids. The V end was cut by 4 bases, the J end by 0 bases, with 15 bases between. The DNA of the CDR3 is TGTGCCAGCAGTTTCCTAAGTGGGAGCCTGAACACTGAAGCTTTCTTT. It is translated as CASSFLSGSLNTEAFF.

This clone has just a few counts. The chain joins TRBV5-1 to TRBJ1-6; D possibly corresponds to TRBD1 (6 bases). This CDR3 contains 16 residues. Trimming shortened V by 5 bases and J by 0 bases, and 12 bases separated the two germline ends. CDR1 is SGHRS and CDR2 is YFSETQ in the germline V gene. CDR3 DNA sequence: TGCGCCAGCAGTCTGACAGGATCCTCCTATAATTCACCCCTCCACTTT. Translating gives CASSLTGSSYNSPLHF.

As to this clone: One end of the junction is discordant with germline, which a read error may explain. J is TRBJ1-1 and V is TRBV5-1; TRBD1 is a possible D gene (5 bases). The CDR3 covers 13 residues. Per the germline V gene, CDR1 is SGHRS and CDR2 is YFSETQ. The CDR3 here is CASSLGQGPEAFF. CDR3 coding DNA: TGCGCCAGCAGTTTGGGGCAGGGCCCTGAAGCTTTCTTT. The whole variable domain, remainder taken from reference TRBV5-1 and TRBJ1-1, is KAGVTQTPRYLIKTRGQQVTLSCSPISGHRSVSWYQQTPGQGLQFLFEYFSETQRNKGNFPGRFSGRQFSNSRSEMNVSTLELGDSALYLCASSLGQGPEAFFGQGTRLTVV.

The sample holds many counts of this clone. The chain combines TRBV10-3 with TRBJ2-1; 12 nucleotides align to TRBD2. The CDR3 spans 17 residues. Per germline, CDR1 ENHRY and CDR2 SYGVKD. Unmatched junction bases numbered 5, after V lost 0 bases and J lost 5 bases. CDR3 loop: CAISESTRTSGDNEQFF. The CDR3 region has the DNA TGTGCCATCAGTGAGTCGACTCGGACTAGCGGGGACAATGAGCAGTTCTTC.

This rearrangement joins TRBV7-9 to TRBJ2-3, with D perhaps TRBD1 (6 bases). The CDR3 consists of 15 residues. Germline V gene data show CDR1 as SEHNR and CDR2 as FQNEAQ (reference sequence). V dropped 10 bases and J dropped 2 bases, with 19 bases sitting between them. This CDR3 reads CATKQSGTITDTQYF. The CDR3, as DNA: TGTGCCACCAAGCAGTCTGGGACAATCACAGATACGCAGTATTTT.

The CDR3 sequence: CASSLLYSNQPQHF. CDR3 coding DNA: TGTGCCAGCAGCTTGCTGTATAGCAATCAGCCCCAGCATTTT. The rearrangement links TRBV5-6 to TRBJ1-5; no definite D call. CDR3 length: 14 residues. Trimming shortened V by 1 base and J by 0 bases, and 5 bases separated the two germline ends. Germline lookup yields CDR1 SGHDT and CDR2 YYEEEE. The entire variable domain, with the rest obtained from reference TRBV5-6 and TRBJ1-5, is as follows: DAGVTQSPTHLIKTRGQQVTLRCSPKSGHDTVSWYQQALGQGPQFIFQYYEEEERQRGNFPDRFSGHQFPNYSSELNVNALLLGDSALYLCASSLLYSNQPQHFGDGTRLSIL.

V and J are TRBV29-1 and TRBJ2-1; D unresolved. V was trimmed by 2 bases and J by 7 bases, leaving 21 bases between them. There are 16 residues in the CDR3. CDR1 is SQVTM, CDR2 ANQGSEA, per germline. In nucleotides, the CDR3 is TGCAGCGTTGAATTAATCTTAGGTGTTAGGAGTAATGAGCAGTTCTTC. Protein: CSVELILGVRSNEQFF.

At least ten counts were recorded for this clone. The V gene is TRBV7-2, the J gene TRBJ2-7; D call uncertain. Trimming took 2 bases from V and 7 from J, leaving 12 bases between them. The CDR3 is 13 amino acids. Germline-derived CDR1 and CDR2 are SGHTA and FQGNSA. The CDR3 region has the DNA TGTGCCAGCAGCTTAAACGTCCCTTGGGAGCAGTACTTC. Translation gives CASSLNVPWEQYF.

The CDR3 sequence is CASSLGRVAKNIQYF. Written as DNA, the CDR3 is TGTGCCAGCAGCTTAGGGCGGGTGGCCAAAAACATTCAGTACTTC. The rearrangement joins TRBV7-2 to TRBJ2-4, with D perhaps TRBD2 (5 bases). Trimming cost V 1 base and J 1 base, with 8 bases left between them. The CDR3 extends over 15 amino acids. Germline V lookup: CDR1 SGHTA, CDR2 FQGNSA.

Only a few counts were recorded for this clone. The chain recombines TRBV6-6 with TRBJ2-7; no definite D call. V shed 6 bases and J shed 2 bases, with 14 bases lying between them. The CDR3 extends over 14 amino acids. CDR1 and CDR2 (germline): MNHNY, SVGAGI (reference sequence). CDR3 amino acids: CASSLPSDPYEQYF. CDR3 nucleotides: TGTGCCAGCAGCCTCCCCTCGGATCCCTACGAGCAGTACTTC.

Ten or more counts support this clone. This chain links TRBV5-1 with TRBJ2-6; tentatively, D is TRBD2 (5 bases). The CDR3 runs 14 residues. The germline CDR1 and CDR2 sequences are SGHRS and YFSETQ. V lost 4 bases to trimming and J lost 4 bases, with 9 bases between them. The CDR3 here is CASSVDSGANVLTF. CDR3 nucleotide sequence: TGCGCCAGCAGCGTGGACTCCGGGGCCAACGTCCTGACTTTC. Full variable domain (outside the CDR3, taken from reference TRBV5-1 and TRBJ2-6): KAGVTQTPRYLIKTRGQQVTLSCSPISGHRSVSWYQQTPGQGLQFLFEYFSETQRNKGNFPGRFSGRQFSNSRSEMNVSTLELGDSALYLCASSVDSGANVLTFGAGSRLTVL.

There are a few counts of this clone. The chain combines TRBV6-5 with TRBJ1-3, with TRBD1 as a possible D gene (6 bases). Per germline, CDR1 MNHEY and CDR2 SVGAGI. V lost 9 bases, J lost 4 bases, and 10 bases lay in between. The CDR3 is 12 amino acids. CDR3 sequence reads: CASQGFGNTIYF. The DNA for the CDR3 is TGTGCCAGTCAGGGGTTCGGAAACACCATATATTTT.

The rearrangement joins TRBV10-2 to TRBJ2-5, with D hard to call. Trimming cost V 3 bases and J 4 bases, with 9 bases left between them. The germline CDR1 and CDR2 sequences are WSHSY and SAAADI. This CDR3 is 13 amino acids long. DNA for the CDR3: TGCGCCAGCAGTGATGAGCGCGGAGAGACCCAGTACTTC. Its protein product is CASSDERGETQYF.

The chain combines TRBV7-8 with TRBJ2-1, with D perhaps TRBD2 (6 bases). In germline, CDR1 is SGHVS, CDR2 FQNEAQ. This CDR3 has 18 amino acids. Deletions cut 0 bases from V and 5 bases from J, with 20 bases between. The CDR3 spells CASSLARRLAGRNNEQFF. The CDR3 DNA follows: TGTGCCAGCAGCTTAGCTCGCCGCTTGGCGGGGCGAAACAATGAGCAGTTCTTC.

Points on this clone: This sample includes further DNA sequences coding for the same CDR3. This chain connects TRBV30 to TRBJ1-2; possible D gene TRBD1, 5 bases. Germline V gene sequence: CDR1 GTSNPN, CDR2 SVGIG (reference sequence). Trimming left V 3 bases short and J 8 bases short, with 10 bases between. The CDR3 totals 11 residues. The chain's CDR3 is CAWSPGGGYTF. The CDR3 region has the DNA TGTGCCTGGAGCCCCGGGGGAGGCTACACCTTC.

This clone has a handful of counts. Other DNA sequences in this specimen translate into the identical CDR3. The chain combines TRBV2 with TRBJ1-1; no clear D. Germline V gene data show CDR1 as SNHLY and CDR2 as FYNNEI. The CDR3 totals 13 residues. The germline V and J ends were trimmed by 4 bases and 1 base, with 7 bases remaining between them. CDR3 protein: CASSVFQNTEAFF. The CDR3 coding sequence is TGTGCCAGCAGTGTTTTCCAGAACACTGAAGCTTTCTTT.

The sample holds a few counts of this clone. The chain couples TRBV15 to TRBJ1-2; 9 positions agree with TRBD1. The CDR3 length is 15 residues. V shed 1 base and J 7 bases; nucleotides not matched to a gene: 7. The V gene's germline CDR1 is LNHNV and CDR2 YYDKDF (reference sequence). The CDR3 DNA reads as TGTGCCACCAGCAGAGCCGGGACAGGGTCAGCTGGCTACACCTTC. Its translation is CATSRAGTGSAGYTF.

This clone was seen a few times. This chain uses TRBV11-3 with TRBJ2-3; 10 bases agree with TRBD2. Trimming at V came to 6 bases and at J to 3 bases, leaving 6 bases not matched to a gene. Germline assignment: CDR1 SGHNT and CDR2 YENEEA. The length of the CDR3 is 15 residues. CDR3 DNA sequence: TGTGCCAGCAGTCAAAGCGGGGGGGCGACAGATACGCAGTATTTT. The encoded protein is CASSQSGGATDTQYF.

This clone was picked up a small number of times. The chain links TRBV5-1 to TRBJ2-5; no clear D gene. Trimming pared 0 bases from V and 5 bases from J, leaving 14 bases between. CDR1 and CDR2 from the germline V gene are SGHRS and YFSETQ. The CDR3 length is 15 residues. CDR3 bases: TGCGCCAGCAGCTTGGCCCCAGCCCCCGGGGAGACCCAGTACTTC. This sequence encodes CASSLAPAPGETQYF.

This clone is a singleton in its sample. The chain combines TRBV18 with TRBJ1-2, with D unresolved. The germline V gene has CDR1 KGHSH and CDR2 LQKENI. V was pared by 6 bases and J by 4 bases, with 15 bases between. This CDR3 region has 14 residues. The CDR3 here is CASSPRAESYGYTF. For the CDR3, the DNA is TGTGCCAGCTCCCCGAGGGCAGAGAGCTATGGCTACACCTTC.

This chain connects TRBV5-4 to TRBJ2-3, with D perhaps TRBD2 (7 bases). The V end was cut by 0 bases, the J end by 3 bases, with 8 bases between. In germline, CDR1 is SGHNT, CDR2 YYREEE (reference sequence). The CDR3 has 14 amino acids. The DNA for the CDR3 is TGTGCCAGCAGCTTGGAGGGGGGGACAGATACGCAGTATTTT. Amino acids: CASSLEGGTDTQYF.

This clone was found a few times. V and J are TRBV2 and TRBJ2-1; TRBD2 aligns across 13 bases. This CDR3 comprises 16 residues. Germline V gene data show CDR1 as SNHLY and CDR2 as FYNNEI. With 8 bases clipped from V and 6 bases from J, the junction kept 10 bases outside the gene matches. The chain's CDR3 is CASSTFTSGGANEQFF. The CDR3 DNA follows: TGTGCCAGCTCTACCTTTACTAGCGGGGGGGCCAATGAGCAGTTCTTC.

V and J are TRBV5-6 and TRBJ1-1; D gene ambiguous. The length of the CDR3 is 14 residues. V was shortened by 1 base and J by 4 bases, with 11 bases between the two germline ends. CDR1 and CDR2 from the germline V gene are SGHDT and YYEEEE. CDR3 DNA: TGTGCCAGCAGCTTGCGTGGGCGGGGCACTGAAGCTTTCTTT. Protein: CASSLRGRGTEAFF.

The V gene is TRBV7-6, the J gene TRBJ2-5; weak D call: TRBD1 (6 bases). This CDR3 has 12 residues. Trimming pared 6 bases from V and 5 bases from J, leaving 10 bases between. CDR1 and CDR2 from the germline V gene are SGHVS and FNYEAQ. DNA of the CDR3: TGTGCCAGCAGGGGGGCCGGGGAGACCCAGTACTTC. Its translation: CASRGAGETQYF.

This clone turned up a few times. The J gene is TRBJ2-5, the V gene TRBV7-9; 9 positions agree with TRBD2. The V gene's germline CDR1 is SEHNR and CDR2 FQNEAQ (reference sequence). V gave up 5 bases and J gave up 2 bases; unmatched junction bases: 6. The CDR3 extends over 15 amino acids. The CDR3 sequence is CASSLSGGGQETQYF. CDR3 DNA: TGTGCCAGCAGCCTTAGCGGGGGAGGACAAGAGACCCAGTACTTC.

This clone was seen a single time. Other nucleotide sequences from this sample produce the same CDR3. V gene TRBV30 combines with J gene TRBJ1-3; D is unclear. The CDR3 is 13 residues long. Germline V CDR1 and CDR2: GTSNPN, SVGIG (reference sequence). Trimming pared 0 bases from V and 4 bases from J, leaving 7 bases between. In nucleotides, the CDR3 is TGTGCCTGGAGTGTTGGCAGCGGAAACACCATATATTTT. This sequence encodes CAWSVGSGNTIYF.

This clone was counted between two and nine times. J is TRBJ1-5 and V is TRBV10-3, with 9 bases matching TRBD1. The CDR3 length is 15 residues. V lost 6 bases and J lost 4; bases outside the gene matches: 7. Germline CDR1 ENHRY, CDR2 SYGVKD. This chain's CDR3 is CAIRRTGEANQPQHF. The DNA of the CDR3 is TGTGCCATCAGGAGGACAGGGGAGGCAAATCAGCCCCAGCATTTT.

With regard to this clone: Other DNA variants within this sample encode the same CDR3. The CDR3 loop reads CASRGQGDSPLHF. The DNA of the CDR3 is TGTGCCAGTAGAGGACAGGGGGATTCACCCCTCCACTTT. This chain connects TRBV19 to TRBJ1-6; 10 positions match TRBD1. The trim removed 6 bases at V and 8 bases at J, leaving 1 base unmatched. The CDR3 contains 13 residues. Germline V gene data show CDR1 as LNHDA and CDR2 as SQIVND (reference sequence).

This clone was seen a few times. The chain is built from TRBV7-7 and TRBJ2-2; D unclear. There are 13 residues in the CDR3. The ends were cut back, 1 base at V and 5 bases at J, with 5 bases in the middle. Germline assignment: CDR1 SSHAT and CDR2 FNYEAQ (reference sequence). CDR3 bases: TGTGCCAGCAGCTTAGAACCTACCGGGGAGCTGTTTTTT. It specifies CASSLEPTGELFF.